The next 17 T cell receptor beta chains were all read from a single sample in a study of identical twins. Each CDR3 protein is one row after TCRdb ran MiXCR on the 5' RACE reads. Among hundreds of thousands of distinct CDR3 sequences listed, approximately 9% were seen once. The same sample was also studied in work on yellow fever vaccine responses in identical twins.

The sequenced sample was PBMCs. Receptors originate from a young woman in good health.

CDR3 nucleotide sequence: TGTGCCAGCACCCGGACGGCTGAAGCTTTCTTT. The encoded protein is CASTRTAEAFF. The genes are TRBV12-3 or TRBV12-4 and TRBJ1-1; D not resolved. Between the trimmed V and J ends, which lost 7 bases and 6 bases, there was a span of 9 bases. The CDR3 is 11 amino acids.

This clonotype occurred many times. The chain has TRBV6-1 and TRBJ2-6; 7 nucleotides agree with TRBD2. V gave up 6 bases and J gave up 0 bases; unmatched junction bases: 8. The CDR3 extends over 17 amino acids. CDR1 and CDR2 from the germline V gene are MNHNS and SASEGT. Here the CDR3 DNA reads TGTGCCAGCAGAACACACAGCGGGGTCTCTGGGGCCAACGTCCTGACTTTC. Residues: CASRTHSGVSGANVLTF.

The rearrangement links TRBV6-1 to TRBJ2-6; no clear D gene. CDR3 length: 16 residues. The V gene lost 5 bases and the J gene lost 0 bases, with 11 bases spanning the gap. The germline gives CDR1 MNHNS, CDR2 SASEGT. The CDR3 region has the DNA TGTGCCAGCAGTACCCTCCAAGGCTCTGGGGCCAACGTCCTGACTTTC. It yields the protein CASSTLQGSGANVLTF.

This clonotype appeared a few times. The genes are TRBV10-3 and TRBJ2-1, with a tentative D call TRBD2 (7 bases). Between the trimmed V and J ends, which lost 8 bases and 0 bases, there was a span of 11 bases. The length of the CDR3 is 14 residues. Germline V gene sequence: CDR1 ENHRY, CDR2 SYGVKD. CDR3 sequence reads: CAIRGDNSYNEQFF. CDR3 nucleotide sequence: TGTGCCATCCGGGGGGACAACTCCTACAATGAGCAGTTCTTC.

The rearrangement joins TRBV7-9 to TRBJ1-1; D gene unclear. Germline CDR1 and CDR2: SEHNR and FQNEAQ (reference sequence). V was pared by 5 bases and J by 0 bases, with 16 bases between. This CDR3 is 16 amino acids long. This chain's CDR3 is CASSATPLGMNTEAFF. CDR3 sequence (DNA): TGTGCCAGCAGCGCGACTCCACTGGGGATGAACACTGAAGCTTTCTTT.

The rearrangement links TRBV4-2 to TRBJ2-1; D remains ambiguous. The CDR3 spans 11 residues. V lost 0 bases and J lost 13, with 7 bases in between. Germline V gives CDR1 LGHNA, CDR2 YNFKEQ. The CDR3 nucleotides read TGTGCCAGCAGCCAAGAGACCCATCAGTTCTTC. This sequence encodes CASSQETHQFF.

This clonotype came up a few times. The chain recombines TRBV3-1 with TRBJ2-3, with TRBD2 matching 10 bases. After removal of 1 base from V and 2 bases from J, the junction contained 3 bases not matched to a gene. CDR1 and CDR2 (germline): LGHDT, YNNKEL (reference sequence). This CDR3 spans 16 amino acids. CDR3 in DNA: TGTGCCAGCAGCCAAGTAGCGGGGGGCCCCACAGATACGCAGTATTTT. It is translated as CASSQVAGGPTDTQYF.

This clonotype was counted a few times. The CDR3 loop reads CASSGGAQGAIQGAFF. DNA for the CDR3: TGTGCCAGCAGTGGGGGGGCACAGGGGGCGATCCAAGGAGCTTTCTTT. V and J are TRBV6-1 and TRBJ1-1, with 9 bases lining up with TRBD1. CDR1 and CDR2 (germline): MNHNS, SASEGT. The CDR3 is 16 residues long. The V segment lost 4 bases and the J segment 10 bases; nucleotides outside the gene matches: 16.

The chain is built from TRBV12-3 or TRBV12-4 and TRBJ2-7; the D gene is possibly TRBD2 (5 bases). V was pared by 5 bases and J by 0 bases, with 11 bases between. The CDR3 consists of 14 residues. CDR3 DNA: TGTGCCAGCAGTATCCAAACTAGCTCCTACGAGCAGTACTTC. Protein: CASSIQTSSYEQYF.

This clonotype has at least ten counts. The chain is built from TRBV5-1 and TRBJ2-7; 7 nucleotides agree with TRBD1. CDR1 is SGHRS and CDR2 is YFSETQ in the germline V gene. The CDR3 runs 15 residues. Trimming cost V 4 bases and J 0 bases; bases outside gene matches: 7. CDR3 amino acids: CASSPGQASSYEQYF. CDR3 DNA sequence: TGCGCCAGCAGCCCTGGACAGGCGAGCTCCTACGAGCAGTACTTC.

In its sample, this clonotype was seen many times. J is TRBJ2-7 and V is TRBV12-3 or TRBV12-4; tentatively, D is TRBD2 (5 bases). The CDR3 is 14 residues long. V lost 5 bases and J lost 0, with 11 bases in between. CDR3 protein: CASSGLASSYEQYF. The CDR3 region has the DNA TGTGCCAGCAGTGGACTCGCGAGCTCCTACGAGCAGTACTTC.

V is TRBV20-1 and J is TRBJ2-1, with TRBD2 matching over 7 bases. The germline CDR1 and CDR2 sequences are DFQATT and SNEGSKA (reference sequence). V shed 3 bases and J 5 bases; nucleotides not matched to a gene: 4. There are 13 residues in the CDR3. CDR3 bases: TGCAGTGCTAGCGGGAGGCGGAACAATGAGCAGTTCTTC. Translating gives CSASGRRNNEQFF.

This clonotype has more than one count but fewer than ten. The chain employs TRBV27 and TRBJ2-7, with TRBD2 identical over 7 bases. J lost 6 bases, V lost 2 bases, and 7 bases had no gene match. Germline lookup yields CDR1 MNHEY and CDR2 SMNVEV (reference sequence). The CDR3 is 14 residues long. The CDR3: CASSLQRGSGEQYF. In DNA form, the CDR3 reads TGTGCCAGCAGTTTACAGCGGGGCTCGGGCGAGCAGTACTTC.

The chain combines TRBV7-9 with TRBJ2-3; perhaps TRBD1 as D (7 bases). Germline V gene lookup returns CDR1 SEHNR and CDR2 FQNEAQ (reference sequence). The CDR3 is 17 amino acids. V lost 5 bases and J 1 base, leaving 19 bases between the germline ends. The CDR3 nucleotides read TGTGCCAGCAGCAACAGTCACGACAGGGAGGGCACAGATACGCAGTATTTT. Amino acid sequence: CASSNSHDREGTDTQYF. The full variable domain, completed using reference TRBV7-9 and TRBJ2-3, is DTGVSQNPRHKITKRGQNVTFRCDPISEHNRLYWYRQTLGQGPEFLTYFQNEAQLEKSRLLSDRFSAERPKGSFSTLEIQRTEQGDSAMYLCASSNSHDREGTDTQYFGPGTRLTVL.

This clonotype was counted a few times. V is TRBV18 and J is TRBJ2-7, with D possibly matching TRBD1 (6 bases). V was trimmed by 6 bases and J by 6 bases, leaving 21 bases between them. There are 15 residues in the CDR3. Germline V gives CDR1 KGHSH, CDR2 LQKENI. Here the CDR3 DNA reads TGTGCCAGCTCGACTCACCCCGAGGGGGAAGGCGAGCAGTACTTC. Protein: CASSTHPEGEGEQYF.

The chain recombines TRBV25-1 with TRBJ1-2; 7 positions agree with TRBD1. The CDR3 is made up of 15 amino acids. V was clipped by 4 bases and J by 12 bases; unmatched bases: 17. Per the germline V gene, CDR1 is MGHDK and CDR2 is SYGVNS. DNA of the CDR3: TGTGCCAGCAGTGGGCTCGACAGGGTTCCGGGGGGGGACACCTTC. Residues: CASSGLDRVPGGDTF.

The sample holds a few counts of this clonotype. Written as DNA, the CDR3 is TGTGCCAGCACTTTGGGAGAAACCGCAAATACGCAGTATTTT. Translating it yields CASTLGETANTQYF. This chain uses TRBV6-5 with TRBJ2-3, with a tentative D call TRBD2 (5 bases). V lost 7 bases and J 7 bases, leaving 18 bases between the germline ends. Per germline, CDR1 MNHEY and CDR2 SVGAGI. This CDR3 is built from 14 residues.